This T cell receptor beta chain was retrieved from a study of cytomegalovirus exposure and HLA in healthy donors. PCR was performed using 60 Vbeta and 13 Jbeta primers. Methods used by the authors: An analysis performed later counted about 80 million unique TCR beta chains (roughly 11 million of them shared). TCRdb's table, derived via immunoSEQ multiplex PCR, lists solely in-frame clones and lacks some. For V, J and clone size, that table is used; D and trimming come from the DNA. The data show 150,000 to 200,000 clones, 80% to 85% seen once. General study points: V- and J-gene trimming in TCR beta was tied to a missense DCLRE1C variant by an analysis performed later. In a later analysis, across HLA loci, associated TCR counts were highest for DRB1, lowest for HLA-C. It was reported that the classifier diagnosed cytomegalovirus status with high specificity and sensitivity in both the original and validation cohorts.

Details on this clone: Antigen specificity is unknown.

The V and J ends lost 5 bases and 3 bases, in that order; junction bases with no gene match: 12. Germline CDR1 reads SEHNR; CDR2 reads FQNEAQ (reference sequence). The CDR3 spans 17 residues. The sample consisted of PBMCs. This sequence originates from a woman younger than 45 in good health and CMV-seronegative. This chain joins TRBV7-9 and TRBJ2-2, with TRBD2 matching 7 bases. Written as DNA, the CDR3 is TGTGCCAGCAGCCCGGAGGTTGGTAGCGGGTACACCGGGGAGCTGTTTTTT. Translation gives CASSPEVGSGYTGELFF.